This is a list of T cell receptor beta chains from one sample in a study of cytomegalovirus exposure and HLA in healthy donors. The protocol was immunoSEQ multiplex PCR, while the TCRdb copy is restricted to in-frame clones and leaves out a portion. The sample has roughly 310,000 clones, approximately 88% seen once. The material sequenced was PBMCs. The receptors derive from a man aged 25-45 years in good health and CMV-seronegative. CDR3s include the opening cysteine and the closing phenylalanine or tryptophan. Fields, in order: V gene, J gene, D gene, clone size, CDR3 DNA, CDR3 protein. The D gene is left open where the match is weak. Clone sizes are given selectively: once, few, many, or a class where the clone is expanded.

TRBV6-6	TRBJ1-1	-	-	TGTGCCACCGCCGGGGGAGCCACGGCCGCTGAAGCTTTCTTT	CATAGGATAAEAFF
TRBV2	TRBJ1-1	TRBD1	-	TGTGCCAGCAGCTCTAGACAGGGACTCAGCACTGAAGCTTTCTTT	CASSSRQGLSTEAFF
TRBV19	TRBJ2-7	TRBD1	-	TGTGCCAGTAGTAGGAAGCAGGGGGCGGGCGAGCAGTACTTC	CASSRKQGAGEQYF
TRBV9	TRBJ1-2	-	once	TGTGCCAGCAGCCTCCAACCGGGACAAGGCTACACCTTC	CASSLQPGQGYTF
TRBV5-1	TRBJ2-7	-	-	TGCGCCAGCAGCTTGGGAAGCAACTCCTACGAGCAGTACTTC	CASSLGSNSYEQYF
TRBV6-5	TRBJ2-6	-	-	TGTGCCAGCAGACGCACAGGGTCTGGGGCCAACGTCCTGACTTTC	CASRRTGSGANVLTF
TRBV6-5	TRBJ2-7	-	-	TGTGCCAGCAGTGTCCGCGCACAGGGATCCTACGAGCAGTACTTC	CASSVRAQGSYEQYF
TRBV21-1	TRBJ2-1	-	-	TGTGCCAGCAGCAAAGGGACAGGGGGCCCGGACAATGAGCAGTTCTTC	CASSKGTGGPDNEQFF
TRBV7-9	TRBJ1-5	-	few	TGTGCCAGCAGCTTAGCGAGGGCCCAGGCGCCCCAGCATTTT	CASSLARAQAPQHF
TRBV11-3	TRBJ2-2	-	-	TGTGCCAGCAGCTTAGTTACAGCGAACACCGGGGAGCTGTTTTTT	CASSLVTANTGELFF
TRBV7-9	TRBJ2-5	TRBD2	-	TGTGCCAGCAGCACCGGGGATCTAGCGGGGGCCGCCCAAGAGACCCAGTACTTC	CASSTGDLAGAAQETQYF
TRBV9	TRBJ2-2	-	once	TGTGCCAGCAGCGTGGCAGGGCCCCCCGGGGAGCTGTTTTTT	CASSVAGPPGELFF
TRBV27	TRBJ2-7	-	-	TGTGCCAGCAGTTTAGTCGGCAGGGGCTACGAGCAGTACTTC	CASSLVGRGYEQYF
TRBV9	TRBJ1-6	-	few	TGTGCCAGCAGCGCCACGGAGGCGGTTTCACCCCTCCACTTT	CASSATEAVSPLHF
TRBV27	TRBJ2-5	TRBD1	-	TGTGCCAGCAGTCTCAGGGGGCTGTCGACGACCCAGTACTTC	CASSLRGLSTTQYF
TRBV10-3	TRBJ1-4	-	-	TGTGCCATCAGTGAGTCGGAGTCCAGAAATGAAAAACTGTTTTTT	CAISESESRNEKLFF
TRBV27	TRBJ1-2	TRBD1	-	TGTGCCAGCAGTTTATCTCTTCAGGGGGCGGCTGGCTACACCTTC	CASSLSLQGAAGYTF
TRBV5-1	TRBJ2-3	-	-	TGCGCCAGCAGCTTGGTAGCAGGGATTACAGATACGCAGTATTTT	CASSLVAGITDTQYF
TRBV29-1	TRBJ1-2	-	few	TGCAGCGTTGAGCTGCGCCACTATGGCTACACCTTC	CSVELRHYGYTF
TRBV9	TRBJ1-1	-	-	TGTGCCAGCAGCGTAGGAGGGTTCGGTGAAGCTTTCTTT	CASSVGGFGEAFF
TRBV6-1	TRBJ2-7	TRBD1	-	TGTGCCAGCAGCCGGGACAGGGGGAACGAGCAGTACTTC	CASSRDRGNEQYF
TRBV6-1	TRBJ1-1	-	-	TGTGCCAGCAGGGCTCCCAGGAACACTGAAGCTTTCTTT	CASRAPRNTEAFF
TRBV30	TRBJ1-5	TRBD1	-	TGTGCCTGGAGTCCACAGACAGGGGGTCAGCCCCAGCATTTT	CAWSPQTGGQPQHF
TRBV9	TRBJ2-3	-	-	TGTGCCAGCAGCGCGATGGGCGGGGATACGCAGTATTTT	CASSAMGGDTQYF
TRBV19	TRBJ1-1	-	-	TGTGCCAGTAGACCACAGCATGCGAACACTGAAGCTTTCTTT	CASRPQHANTEAFF
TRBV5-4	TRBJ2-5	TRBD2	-	TGTGCCAGCAGCTCCGACAGCGGGGGGGCCGTACAAGAGACCCAGTACTTC	CASSSDSGGAVQETQYF
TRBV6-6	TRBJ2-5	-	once	TGTGCCAGCAGTTACGCCCAGGTCTTGTACCAAGAGACCCAGTACTTC	CASSYAQVLYQETQYF
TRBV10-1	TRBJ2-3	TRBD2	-	TGCGCCAGCAGTGGGACTAGCGGGGGGGATACGCAGTATTTT	CASSGTSGGDTQYF
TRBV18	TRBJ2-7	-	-	TGTGCCAGCTCAACGGCGGAGGGAGCCTACGAGCAGTACTTC	CASSTAEGAYEQYF
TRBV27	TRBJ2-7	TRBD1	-	TGTGCCAGCAGTCCCGGCAGGGGGCTAGAGCAGTACTTC	CASSPGRGLEQYF
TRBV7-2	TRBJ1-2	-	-	TGTGCCAGCAGCTTAGACCTCGGGGTTAACTATGGCTACACCTTC	CASSLDLGVNYGYTF
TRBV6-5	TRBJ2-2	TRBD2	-	TGTGCCAGCAGTTACCTAGCGGGGAATTCTGGGGAGCTGTTTTTT	CASSYLAGNSGELFF
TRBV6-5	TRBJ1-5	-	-	TGTGCCAGCAGTTACGAAATGGGAGGTTACAATCAGCCCCAGCATTTT	CASSYEMGGYNQPQHF
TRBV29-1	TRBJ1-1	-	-	TGCAGCGGGACACTTGGGACTGAAGCTTTCTTT	CSGTLGTEAFF
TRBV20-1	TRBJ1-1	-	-	TGCAGTGCCCAGCTCGCGACAGCAGCTTTCTTT	CSAQLATAAFF
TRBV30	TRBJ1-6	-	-	TGTGCCTGGAGTCAGGGGCCCAATTCACCCCTCCACTTT	CAWSQGPNSPLHF
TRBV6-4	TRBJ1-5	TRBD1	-	TGTGCCAGCAGTGACGACACCTCACGGGACAGTTATAGCAATCAGCCCCAGCATTTT	CASSDDTSRDSYSNQPQHF
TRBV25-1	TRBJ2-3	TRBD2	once	TGTGCCAGCAGTGGTATAGCGGGGGGCCCCACAGATACGCAGTATTTT	CASSGIAGGPTDTQYF
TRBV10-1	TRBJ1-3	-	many	TGCGCCAGCAGCTACGATTTAAGCTCTGGAAACACCATATATTTT	CASSYDLSSGNTIYF
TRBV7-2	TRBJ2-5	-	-	TGTGCCAGCAGCCCCCGGGACTTAGGGGAGACCCAGTACTTC	CASSPRDLGETQYF
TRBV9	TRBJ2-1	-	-	TGTGCCAGCAGCGTAGGGGTGGGGAGCTCCTACAATGAGCAGTTCTTC	CASSVGVGSSYNEQFF
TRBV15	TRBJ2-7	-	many	TGTGCCACCAGTAAGGGCAGGGAAGGGTACGAGCAGTACTTC	CATSKGREGYEQYF
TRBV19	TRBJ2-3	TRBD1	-	TGTGCCAGTAGTATAATACCCGGGACAGGGGGCACAGATACGCAGTATTTT	CASSIIPGTGGTDTQYF
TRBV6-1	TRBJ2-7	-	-	TGTGCCAGCAGTGGAGACTCGGCCTACGAGCAGTACTTC	CASSGDSAYEQYF
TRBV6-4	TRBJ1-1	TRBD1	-	TGTGCCAGCAGTATAGACAGGGGGGCGAACACTGAAGCTTTCTTT	CASSIDRGANTEAFF
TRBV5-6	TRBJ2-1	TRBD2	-	TGTGCCAGCGCCCCTAGCGGGGGGAACAATGAGCAGTTCTTC	CASAPSGGNNEQFF
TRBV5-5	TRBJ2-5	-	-	TGTGCCAGCAGCTTGGTGTCAGGTGGAGAGACCCAGTACTTC	CASSLVSGGETQYF
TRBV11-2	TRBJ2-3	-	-	TGTGCCAGCAGCTTAGCCCCTAGCGCCGGAGATACGCAGTATTTT	CASSLAPSAGDTQYF
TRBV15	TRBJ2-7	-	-	TGTGCCACCAGCAGAGAGTTGGGGAGGTCGTCCGAGCAGTACTTC	CATSRELGRSSEQYF
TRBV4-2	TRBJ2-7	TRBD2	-	TGTGCCAGCAGCCAAGGAGAGGCGGCGGGGGGCTGGTACGAGCAGTACTTC	CASSQGEAAGGWYEQYF
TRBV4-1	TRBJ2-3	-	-	TGCGCCAGCAGCCTCTATATCACAGATACGCAGTATTTT	CASSLYITDTQYF
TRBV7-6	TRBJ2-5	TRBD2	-	TGTGCCAGCAGCTTCGTACTAGCGGGGGGGGTGGAAGAGACCCAGTACTTC	CASSFVLAGGVEETQYF
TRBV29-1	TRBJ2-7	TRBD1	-	TGCAGCGCAGGACAGGGGGGGATTTCCTACGAGCAGTACTTC	CSAGQGGISYEQYF
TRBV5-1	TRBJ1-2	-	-	TGCGCCAGCAGCCCTACGGACTATGGCTACACCTTC	CASSPTDYGYTF